Included here is one TCR beta chain sequence, with context. The junction departs from germline at one end; a sequencing error may be responsible. This specimen comes from a study of blood T cell repertoires in COVID-19. Whole-study context: Samples came from the United States, Italy and Spain, spanning acute and convalescent COVID-19. From T cells, B-cell-depleted T cells, or PBMCs came the material, which was cDNA or gDNA.

The CDR3 loop spans 15 amino acids. Germline loops: CDR1 LGHDT, CDR2 YNNKEL (reference sequence). In the authors' workflow: Quantification of nucleated cells was approximated via reference gene primer amplification. Clones were sequenced by immunoSEQ multiplex PCR, and TCRdb holds only the in-frame ones, with some missing. D and trimming were read from the DNA, whereas the V and J calls and clone size are those reported in that table. This sample carries over 250,000 clones, about 80% of them seen once, and the ten largest clones take around 3.2%. This sequence was found in a woman of 80 years or more with acute or convalescent COVID-19. V is TRBV3-1 (or the pseudogene TRBV3-2) and J is TRBJ2-4; 9 nucleotides agree with TRBD2. Sequencing was performed on peripheral blood. CDR3: CASSHLAGPKNIQYF. The CDR3 DNA is TGTGCCAGTAGCCATCTAGCGGGACCGAAAAACATTCAGTACTTC.